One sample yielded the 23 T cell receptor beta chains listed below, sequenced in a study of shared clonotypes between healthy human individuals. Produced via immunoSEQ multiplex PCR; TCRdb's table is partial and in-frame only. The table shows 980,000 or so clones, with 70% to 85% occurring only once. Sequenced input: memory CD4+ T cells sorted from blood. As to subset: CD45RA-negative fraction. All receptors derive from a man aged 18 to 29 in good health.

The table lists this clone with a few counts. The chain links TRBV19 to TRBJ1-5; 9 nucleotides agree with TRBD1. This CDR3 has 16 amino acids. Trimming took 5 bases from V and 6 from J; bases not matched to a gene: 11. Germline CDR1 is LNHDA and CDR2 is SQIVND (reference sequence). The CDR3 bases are TGTGCCAGTAGTCCCTCGACAGGGGGGCTCGGTCAGCCCCAGCATTTT. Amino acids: CASSPSTGGLGQPQHF. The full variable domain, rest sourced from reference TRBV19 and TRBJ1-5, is DGGITQSPKYLFRKEGQNVTLSCEQNLNHDAMYWYRQDPGQGLRLIYYSQIVNDFQKGDIAEGYSVSREKKESFPLTVTSAQKNPTAFYLCASSPSTGGLGQPQHFGDGTRLSIL.

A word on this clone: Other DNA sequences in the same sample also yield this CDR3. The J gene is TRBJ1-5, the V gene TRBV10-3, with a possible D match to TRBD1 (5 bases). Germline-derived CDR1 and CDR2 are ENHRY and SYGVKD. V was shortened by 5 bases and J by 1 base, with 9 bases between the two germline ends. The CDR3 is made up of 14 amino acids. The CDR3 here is CAISSGASNQPQHF. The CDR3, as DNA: TGTGCCATCAGTTCCGGGGCCAGCAATCAGCCCCAGCATTTT.

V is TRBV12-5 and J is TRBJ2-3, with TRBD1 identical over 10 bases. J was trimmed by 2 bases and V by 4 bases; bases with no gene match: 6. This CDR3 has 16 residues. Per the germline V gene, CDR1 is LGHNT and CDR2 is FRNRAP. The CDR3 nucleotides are TGTGCTAGTGGTTCCGGACAGGGGGTGAACACAGATACGCAGTATTTT. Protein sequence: CASGSGQGVNTDTQYF.

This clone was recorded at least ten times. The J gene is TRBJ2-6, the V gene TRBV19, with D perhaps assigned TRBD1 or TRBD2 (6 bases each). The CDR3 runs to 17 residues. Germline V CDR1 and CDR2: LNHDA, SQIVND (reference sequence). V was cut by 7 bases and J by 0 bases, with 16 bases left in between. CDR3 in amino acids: CASTPHKGGSGANVLTF. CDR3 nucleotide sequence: TGTGCCAGTACCCCCCACAAGGGGGGCTCTGGGGCCAACGTCCTGACTTTC.

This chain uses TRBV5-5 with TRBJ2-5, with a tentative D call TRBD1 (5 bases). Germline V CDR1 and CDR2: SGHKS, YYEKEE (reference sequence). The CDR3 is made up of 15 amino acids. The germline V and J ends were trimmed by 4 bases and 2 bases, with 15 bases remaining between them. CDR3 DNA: TGTGCCAGCAGCAATGGGGCAGCAAAACAAGAGACCCAGTACTTC. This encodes CASSNGAAKQETQYF.

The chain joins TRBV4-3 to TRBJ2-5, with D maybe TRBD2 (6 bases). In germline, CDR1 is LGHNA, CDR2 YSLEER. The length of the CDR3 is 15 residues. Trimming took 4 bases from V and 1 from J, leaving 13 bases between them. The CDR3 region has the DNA TGCGCCAGCAGCCTTACGGGCGGGATCCAAGAGACCCAGTACTTC. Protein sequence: CASSLTGGIQETQYF.

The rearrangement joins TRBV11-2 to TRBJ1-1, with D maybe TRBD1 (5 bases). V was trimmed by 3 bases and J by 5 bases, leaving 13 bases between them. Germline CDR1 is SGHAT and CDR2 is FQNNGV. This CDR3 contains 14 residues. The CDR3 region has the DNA TGTGCCAGCAGCTTTCAGGGATCCCGAACTGAAGCTTTCTTT. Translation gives CASSFQGSRTEAFF.

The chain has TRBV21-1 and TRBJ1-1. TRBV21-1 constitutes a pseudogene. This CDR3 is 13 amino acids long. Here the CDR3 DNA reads TGTGCCAGCAGCAAAGCAGTGAACACTGAAGCTTTCTTT. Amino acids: CASSKAVNTEAFF.

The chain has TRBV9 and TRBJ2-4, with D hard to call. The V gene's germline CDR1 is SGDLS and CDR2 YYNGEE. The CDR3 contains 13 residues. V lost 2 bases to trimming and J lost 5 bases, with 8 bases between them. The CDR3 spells CASSVGVQNIQYF. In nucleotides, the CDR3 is TGTGCCAGCAGCGTTGGCGTCCAAAACATTCAGTACTTC. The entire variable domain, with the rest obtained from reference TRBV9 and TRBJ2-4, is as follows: DSGVTQTPKHLITATGQRVTLRCSPRSGDLSVYWYQQSLDQGLQFLIQYYNGEERAKGNILERFSAQQFPDLHSELNLSSLELGDSALYFCASSVGVQNIQYFGAGTRLSVL.

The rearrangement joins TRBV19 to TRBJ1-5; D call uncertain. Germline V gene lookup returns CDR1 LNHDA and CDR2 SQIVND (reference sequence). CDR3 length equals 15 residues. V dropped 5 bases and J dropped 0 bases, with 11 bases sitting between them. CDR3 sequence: CASSHRTSSNQPQHF. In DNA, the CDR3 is TGTGCCAGTAGTCACCGGACGAGTAGCAATCAGCCCCAGCATTTT.

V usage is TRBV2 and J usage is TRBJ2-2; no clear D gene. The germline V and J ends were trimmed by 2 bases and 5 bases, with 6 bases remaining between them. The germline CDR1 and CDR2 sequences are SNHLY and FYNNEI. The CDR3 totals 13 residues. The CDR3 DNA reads TGTGCCAGCAGTGAAAGGTGGACCGGGGAGCTGTTTTTT. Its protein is CASSERWTGELFF. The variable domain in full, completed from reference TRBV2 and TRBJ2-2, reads EPEVTQTPSHQVTQMGQEVILRCVPISNHLYFYWYRQILGQKVEFLVSFYNNEISEKSEIFDDQFSVERPDGSNFTLKIRSTKLEDSAMYFCASSERWTGELFFGEGSRLTVL.

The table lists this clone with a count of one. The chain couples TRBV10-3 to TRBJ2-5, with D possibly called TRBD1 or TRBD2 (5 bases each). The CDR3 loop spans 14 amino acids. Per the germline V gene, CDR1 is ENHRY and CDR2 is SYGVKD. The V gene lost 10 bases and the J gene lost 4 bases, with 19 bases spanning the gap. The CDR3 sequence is CATRASSVVETQYF. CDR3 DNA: TGTGCCACCAGGGCTAGCAGTGTTGTAGAGACCCAGTACTTC.

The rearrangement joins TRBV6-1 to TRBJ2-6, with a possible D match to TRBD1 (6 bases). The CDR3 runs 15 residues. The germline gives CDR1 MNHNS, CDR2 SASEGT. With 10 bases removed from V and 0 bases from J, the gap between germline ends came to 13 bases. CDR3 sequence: CATTDRVSGANVLTF. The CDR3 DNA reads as TGTGCCACAACGGACAGAGTCTCTGGGGCCAACGTCCTGACTTTC.

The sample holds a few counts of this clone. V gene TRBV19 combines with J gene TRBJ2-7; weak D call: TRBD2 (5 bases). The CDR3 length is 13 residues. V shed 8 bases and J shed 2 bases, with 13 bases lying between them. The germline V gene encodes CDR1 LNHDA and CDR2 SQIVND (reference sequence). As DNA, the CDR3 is TGTGCCAGTGGACGGGGAACAGCCTACGAGCAGTACTTC. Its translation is CASGRGTAYEQYF.

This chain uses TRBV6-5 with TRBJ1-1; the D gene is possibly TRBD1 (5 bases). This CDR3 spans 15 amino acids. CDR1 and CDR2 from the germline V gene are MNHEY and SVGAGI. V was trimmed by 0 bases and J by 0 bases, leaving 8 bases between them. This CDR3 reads CASSYSPRVNTEAFF. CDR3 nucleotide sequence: TGTGCCAGCAGTTACTCGCCCAGGGTGAACACTGAAGCTTTCTTT.

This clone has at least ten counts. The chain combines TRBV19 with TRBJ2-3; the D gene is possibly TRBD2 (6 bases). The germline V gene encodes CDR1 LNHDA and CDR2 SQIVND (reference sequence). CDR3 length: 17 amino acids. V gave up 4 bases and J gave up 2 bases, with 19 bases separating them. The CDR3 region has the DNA TGTGCCAGTAGTACCCGGTGGCGAGGGACTTCCACAGATACGCAGTATTTT. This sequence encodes CASSTRWRGTSTDTQYF.

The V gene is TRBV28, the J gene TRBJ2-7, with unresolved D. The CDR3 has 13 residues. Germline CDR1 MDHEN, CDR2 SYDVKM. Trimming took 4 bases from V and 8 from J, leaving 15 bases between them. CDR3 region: CASSYLWRDQQYF. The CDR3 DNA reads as TGTGCCAGCAGTTATCTCTGGAGAGATCAGCAGTACTTC.

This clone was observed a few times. This CDR3 reads CASSLGSVEQYF. The DNA of the CDR3 is TGTGCCAGCAGCTTAGGAAGTGTCGAGCAGTACTTC. The V gene is TRBV11-2, the J gene TRBJ2-5; no clear D gene. The end of the DNA is better explained by TRBJ2-7, so the J call may be wrong. CDR3 length: 12 residues. Germline assignment: CDR1 SGHAT and CDR2 FQNNGV.

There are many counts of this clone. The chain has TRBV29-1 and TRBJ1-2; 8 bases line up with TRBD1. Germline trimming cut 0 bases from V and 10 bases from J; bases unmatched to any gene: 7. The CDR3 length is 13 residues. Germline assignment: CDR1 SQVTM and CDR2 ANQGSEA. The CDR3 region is CSVEDPGGQVYTF. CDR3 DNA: TGCAGCGTTGAAGATCCAGGGGGCCAGGTCTACACCTTC.

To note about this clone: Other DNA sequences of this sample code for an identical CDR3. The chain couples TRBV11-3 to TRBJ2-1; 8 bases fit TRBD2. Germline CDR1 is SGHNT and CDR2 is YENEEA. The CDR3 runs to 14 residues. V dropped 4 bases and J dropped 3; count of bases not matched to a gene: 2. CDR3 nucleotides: TGTGCCAGCAGCTCTAGCGGGCTCTACAATGAGCAGTTCTTC. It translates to CASSSSGLYNEQFF.

The CDR3 DNA reads as TGCGCCAGCAGTCATCGCTTATTGGGGGCGAGAGATGGCTACACCTTC. It yields the protein CASSHRLLGARDGYTF. The chain uses TRBV23-1 and TRBJ1-2; TRBD1 might be the D (6 bases). TRBV23-1 is an open reading frame, and its role is uncertain. The CDR3 length is 16 residues. Trimming pared 3 bases from V and 6 bases from J, leaving 20 bases between.

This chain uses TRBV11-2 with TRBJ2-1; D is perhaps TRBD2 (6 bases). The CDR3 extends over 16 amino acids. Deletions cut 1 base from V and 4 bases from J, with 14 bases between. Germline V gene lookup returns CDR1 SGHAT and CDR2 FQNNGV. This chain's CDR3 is CASSLALANLYNEQFF. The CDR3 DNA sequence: TGTGCCAGCAGCTTAGCCCTAGCGAACCTATACAATGAGCAGTTCTTC.

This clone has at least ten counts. The CDR3 region is CASRTGQGADTGELFF. CDR3 in DNA: TGTGCCAGTAGGACGGGACAGGGGGCTGACACCGGGGAGCTGTTTTTT. The chain has TRBV19 and TRBJ2-2, with 12 bases lining up with TRBD1. J gave up 3 bases and V 6 bases, and 5 bases lay outside the gene matches. CDR1 is LNHDA and CDR2 is SQIVND in the germline V gene (reference sequence). The CDR3 runs to 16 residues. Using reference TRBV19 and TRBJ2-2 for the parts outside the CDR3, the full variable domain is DGGITQSPKYLFRKEGQNVTLSCEQNLNHDAMYWYRQDPGQGLRLIYYSQIVNDFQKGDIAEGYSVSREKKESFPLTVTSAQKNPTAFYLCASRTGQGADTGELFFGEGSRLTVL.